There are many counts of the clone carrying this T cell receptor (beta chain). Its antigen is still unknown. V dropped 1 base and J dropped 5 bases, with 7 bases sitting between them. Germline V gene sequence: CDR1 SGDLS, CDR2 YYNGEE. This CDR3 is 14 amino acids long. The source of the sample is a study of molecular identifiers for immune sequencing clone quantification. Study-level results: Barcode sharing among identical TCR molecules could make large clones appear smaller.

Sorted naive CD8 T cells were those defined as CD8+CD4-CCR7+CD45RA+. Via MiXCR, TCRdb re-called the PCR reads, giving one row per CDR3 protein. The table records about 320,000 distinct CDR3 sequences, about a fifth of them present only once. Source material: naive CD8+ T cells from blood, with Jurkat cell RNA spiked in. Subset defined: FACS-sorted CD8+CD4-CCR7+CD45RA+ naive T cells. This receptor was taken from a human donor in good health. Some libraries in this study had Jurkat cell RNA spiked in. J is TRBJ1-6 and V is TRBV9; D remains unclear. This chain's CDR3 is CASSVSSHNSPLHF. CDR3 DNA sequence: TGTGCCAGCAGCGTATCCAGTCATAATTCACCCCTCCACTTT.